Listed below are T cell receptor beta chains from one sample, sequenced in a study of Tregs in tolerant kidney transplant recipients. The repertoire was sequenced with immunoSEQ multiplex PCR; TCRdb's copy has only in-frame clones and lacks some. Seen here are 100,000 to 120,000 clones, around 90% observed once, and the top ten hold roughly 0.35%. Sequenced here: CD4+ T cells from blood, sampled before the transplant. The receptors were gathered from a human donor who received a combined kidney and bone marrow transplant. Each CDR3 is given with its conserved first and last residue. Each record gives: CDR3 protein, J gene, V gene.

cdr3_aa: CASSYPAGEQYF
j_call: TRBJ2-7
v_call: TRBV6-6

cdr3_aa: CASSPGGTGGLNTEAFF
j_call: TRBJ1-1
v_call: TRBV7-2

cdr3_aa: CAIQRGSETQYF
j_call: TRBJ2-5
v_call: TRBV10-3

cdr3_aa: CASSQTWEGNQPQHF
j_call: TRBJ1-5
v_call: TRBV6-6

cdr3_aa: CASSRTGGSSYGYTF
j_call: TRBJ1-2
v_call: TRBV5-5

cdr3_aa: CASSRQGAITEAFF
j_call: TRBJ1-1
v_call: TRBV19

cdr3_aa: CASSLLGARGNTIYF
j_call: TRBJ1-3
v_call: TRBV7-9

cdr3_aa: CASSSYRDRDPIYF
j_call: TRBJ1-3
v_call: TRBV6-1

cdr3_aa: CASSPTTGPPLYGYTF
j_call: TRBJ1-2
v_call: TRBV18

cdr3_aa: CASSPTGRAGTGELFF
j_call: TRBJ2-2
v_call: TRBV5-4